The clone carrying this TCR beta chain was recorded once. The antigen remains undetermined. PCR employed 60 Vbeta and 13 Jbeta primers. The method was immunoSEQ multiplex PCR; TCRdb's version includes in-frame clones alone and lacks a portion of them. This table holds about 130,000 clones, 80% found once. The CDR3 is 14 amino acids. The germline V gene has CDR1 MNHEY and CDR2 SMNVEV (reference sequence). Trimming took 3 bases from V and 2 from J, leaving 8 bases between them. The data derive from a study of cytomegalovirus exposure and HLA in healthy donors. Study-wide findings and caveats: The study listed some 160 cytomegalovirus-associated TCR beta chains. Later analysis identified 16,951 TCR beta sequences associated with HLA alleles, using a false discovery rate threshold of 0.05.

This receptor was taken from a male donor in good health and CMV-seronegative. The sample consisted of PBMCs. V is TRBV27 and J is TRBJ1-5; no clear D. In DNA form, the CDR3 reads TGTGCCAGCAGTTTGAGGATAGGCAATCAGCCCCAGCATTTT. This translates into CASSLRIGNQPQHF.